These T cell receptor beta chains were read from a single sample in a study of blood T cell repertoires in COVID-19. Clones were read by immunoSEQ multiplex PCR, and TCRdb kept only the in-frame ones, dropping some. The data contain about 160,000 clones, about 80% of them singletons. The sample taken for sequencing was PBMCs or T cells enriched from blood (not recorded which). Receptors were obtained from an older woman who had recovered from COVID-19. The CDR3 runs from the conserved cysteine through the conserved F or W. The D gene is left open where the match is weak. Not all rows give a size; the values are once, few, many and, for expanded clones, a class.

abundance: -; d_gene: TRBD2; j_gene: TRBJ2-5; v_gene: TRBV3-1/TRBV3-2; CDR3aa: CASRTSGGGETQYF; CDR3nt: TGTGCCAGCAGGACTAGCGGGGGGGGAGAGACCCAGTACTTC
abundance: -; d_gene: -; j_gene: TRBJ1-2; v_gene: TRBV14; CDR3aa: CASSQDHRHASNYGYTF; CDR3nt: TGTGCCAGCAGCCAAGATCACAGACACGCTTCTAACTATGGCTACACCTTC
abundance: -; d_gene: TRBD2; j_gene: TRBJ2-3; v_gene: TRBV7-2; CDR3aa: CASSPRTSGGPDTQYF; CDR3nt: TGTGCCAGCAGCCCGAGGACTAGCGGGGGTCCAGATACGCAGTATTTT
abundance: once; d_gene: -; j_gene: TRBJ1-1; v_gene: TRBV5-1; CDR3aa: CASSLQSQGTEAFF; CDR3nt: TGCGCCAGCAGCTTGCAATCTCAGGGCACTGAAGCTTTCTTT
abundance: -; d_gene: -; j_gene: TRBJ1-3; v_gene: TRBV29-1; CDR3aa: CSVRGRGGPGNTIYF; CDR3nt: TGCAGCGTGAGAGGGAGGGGGGGGCCTGGAAACACCATATATTTT
abundance: -; d_gene: -; j_gene: TRBJ2-3; v_gene: TRBV6-1; CDR3aa: CASSEARATDTQYF; CDR3nt: TGTGCCAGCAGTGAAGCGAGAGCCACAGATACGCAGTATTTT
abundance: -; d_gene: TRBD1; j_gene: TRBJ2-3; v_gene: TRBV11-2; CDR3aa: CASSYWTGGTDTQYF; CDR3nt: TGTGCCAGCAGCTACTGGACAGGGGGGACAGATACGCAGTATTTT
abundance: -; d_gene: -; j_gene: TRBJ2-1; v_gene: TRBV6-1; CDR3aa: CASSDVGGANEQFF; CDR3nt: TGTGCCAGCAGTGATGTGGGGGGGGCCAATGAGCAGTTCTTC
abundance: -; d_gene: TRBD1; j_gene: TRBJ1-5; v_gene: TRBV19; CDR3aa: CASSRLLGGMSNQPQHF; CDR3nt: TGTGCCAGTAGTCGGCTACTAGGGGGCATGAGCAATCAGCCCCAGCATTTT
abundance: many; d_gene: -; j_gene: TRBJ1-5; v_gene: TRBV19; CDR3aa: CASQQGYQPQHF; CDR3nt: TGTGCCAGCCAACAGGGATATCAGCCCCAGCATTTT
abundance: -; d_gene: -; j_gene: TRBJ2-4; v_gene: TRBV7-2; CDR3aa: CASSLGQGTNIQYF; CDR3nt: TGTGCCAGCAGCTTAGGGCAGGGAACAAACATTCAGTACTTC
abundance: -; d_gene: -; j_gene: TRBJ2-7; v_gene: TRBV2; CDR3aa: CASSGMVGPRREQYF; CDR3nt: TGTGCCAGCAGTGGGATGGTGGGGCCTCGGCGCGAGCAGTACTTC